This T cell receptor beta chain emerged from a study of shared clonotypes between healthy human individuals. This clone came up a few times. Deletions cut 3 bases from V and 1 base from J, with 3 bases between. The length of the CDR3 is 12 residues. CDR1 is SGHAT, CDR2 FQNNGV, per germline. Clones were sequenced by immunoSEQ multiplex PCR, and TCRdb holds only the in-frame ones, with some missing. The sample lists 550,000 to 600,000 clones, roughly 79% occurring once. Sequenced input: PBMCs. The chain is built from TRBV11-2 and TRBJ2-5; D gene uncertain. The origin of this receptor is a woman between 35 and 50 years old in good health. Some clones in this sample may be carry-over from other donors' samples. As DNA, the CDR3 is TGTGCCAGCAGCTTCTTCCAAGAGACCCAGTACTTC. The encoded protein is CASSFFQETQYF.